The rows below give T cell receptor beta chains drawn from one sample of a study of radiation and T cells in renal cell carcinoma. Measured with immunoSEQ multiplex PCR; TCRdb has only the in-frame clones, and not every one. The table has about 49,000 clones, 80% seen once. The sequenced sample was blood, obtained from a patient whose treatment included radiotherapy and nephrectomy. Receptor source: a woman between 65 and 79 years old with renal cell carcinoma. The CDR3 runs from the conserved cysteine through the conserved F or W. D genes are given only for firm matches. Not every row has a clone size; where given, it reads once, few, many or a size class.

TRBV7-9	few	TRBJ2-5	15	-	TGTGCCAGCAGCTTAAATGGCGAGAACCAAGAGACCCAGTACTTC	CASSLNGENQETQYF
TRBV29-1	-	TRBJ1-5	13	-	TGCAGCGTTGGGGGGGCAAGCAATCAGCCCCAGCATTTT	CSVGGASNQPQHF
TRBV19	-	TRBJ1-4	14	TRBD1	TGTGCCAGTAGTAGACAGGGGGCTACTGAAAAACTGTTTTTT	CASSRQGATEKLFF
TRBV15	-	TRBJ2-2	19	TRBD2	TGTGCCACCAGCAGAGATTACGGAGGAGCGGGAGGGCACACCGGGGAGCTGTTTTTT	CATSRDYGGAGGHTGELFF
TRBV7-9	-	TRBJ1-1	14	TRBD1	TGTGCCAGCAGCCGGATAGGACAGGGGGCTGAAGCTTTCTTT	CASSRIGQGAEAFF
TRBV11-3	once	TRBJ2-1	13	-	TGTGCCAGCAGCTCTTCCCGGGAAAATGAGCAGTTCTTC	CASSSSRENEQFF
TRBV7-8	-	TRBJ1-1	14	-	TGTGCCAGCAGCCTCGTAAAGGGGAACACTGAAGCTTTCTTT	CASSLVKGNTEAFF
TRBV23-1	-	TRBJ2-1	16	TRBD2	TGCGCCAGCAGTCAATCGTCTAGCGGGACGTACAATGAGCAGTTCTTC	CASSQSSSGTYNEQFF
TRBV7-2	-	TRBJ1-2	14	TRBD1	TGTGCCAGCAGCTCCCAACAGGGGGTGGAGGGCTACACCTTC	CASSSQQGVEGYTF
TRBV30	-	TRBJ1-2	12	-	TGTGCCTGGAGTGTACCAGCTATGGGCTACACCTTC	CAWSVPAMGYTF
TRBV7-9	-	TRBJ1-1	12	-	TGTGCCAGCAGCTTAGATCTCGGGGCCGATTTCTTT	CASSLDLGADFF
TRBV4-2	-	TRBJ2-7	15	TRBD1	TGTGCCAGCAGCCAGACCGGGACAGGGGCATACGAGCAGTACTTC	CASSQTGTGAYEQYF
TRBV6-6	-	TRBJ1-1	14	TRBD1	TGTGCCAGCAGTTCCCAGGGGGCTTACACTGAAGCTTTCTTT	CASSSQGAYTEAFF
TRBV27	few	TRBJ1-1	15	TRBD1	TGTGCCAGCAGTTTGGGGACAGGGAGGAACACTGAAGCTTTCTTT	CASSLGTGRNTEAFF
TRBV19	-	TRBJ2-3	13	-	TGTGCCAGTAGTGCCCCGGGATTGGATACGCAGTATTTT	CASSAPGLDTQYF
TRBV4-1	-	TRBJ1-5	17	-	TGCGCCAGCAGCCAAGTGTTTTGGGGACAAAGCAATCAGCCCCAGCATTTT	CASSQVFWGQSNQPQHF
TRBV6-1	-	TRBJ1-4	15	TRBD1	TGTGCCAGCAGGGACAGGGGGCAAGCTAATGAAAAACTGTTTTTT	CASRDRGQANEKLFF
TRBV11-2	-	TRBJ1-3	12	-	TGTGCCAGCAGAATGGGGGGAAACACCATATATTTT	CASRMGGNTIYF
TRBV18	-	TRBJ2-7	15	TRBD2	TGTGCCAGCCAACCAGGGACGGGAGGCTCCTACGAGCAGTACTTC	CASQPGTGGSYEQYF
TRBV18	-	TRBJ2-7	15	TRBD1	TGTGCCAGCTCACTAGGACAGGGTGCAGTCCACGAGCAGTACTTC	CASSLGQGAVHEQYF
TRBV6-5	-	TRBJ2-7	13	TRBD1	TGTGCCAGCAAGCCGACAGGGGGACGCGAGCAGTACTTC	CASKPTGGREQYF
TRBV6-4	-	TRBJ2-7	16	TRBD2	TGTGCCAGCAGTGACTGGTCAAGCGGGAGGGCCCACGAGCAGTACTTC	CASSDWSSGRAHEQYF
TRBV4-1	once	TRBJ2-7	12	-	TGCGCCAGCAGCCAGGGGGCTGGCGAGCAGTACTTC	CASSQGAGEQYF
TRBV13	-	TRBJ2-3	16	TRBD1	TGTGCCAGCAGCCCTTACCGGGACAGGGTGCCAGATACGCAGTATTTT	CASSPYRDRVPDTQYF
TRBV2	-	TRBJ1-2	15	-	TGTGCCAGCAGTGAAGAACAGGTGAATAACTATGGCTACACCTTC	CASSEEQVNNYGYTF
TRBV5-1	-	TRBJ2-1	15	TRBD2	TGCGCCAGCAGAGGAGCGGGGGGCTCCTGGGATGAGCAGTTCTTC	CASRGAGGSWDEQFF
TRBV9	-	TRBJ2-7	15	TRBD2	TGTGCCAGCAGCCCCGTACCGACGGGGAGGGCCGAGCAGTACTTC	CASSPVPTGRAEQYF
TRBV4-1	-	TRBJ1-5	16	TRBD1	TGCGCCAGCAGCCCCCTGTCGGACAGGGAATATCAGCCCCAGCATTTT	CASSPLSDREYQPQHF
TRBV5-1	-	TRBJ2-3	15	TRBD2	TGCGCCAGCAGCTTGTTCCAGCGGGAGACAGATACGCAGTATTTT	CASSLFQRETDTQYF
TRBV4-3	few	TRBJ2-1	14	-	TGCGCCAGCAGCCAAGATGAGGCAGGGAGGGAGCAGTTCTTC	CASSQDEAGREQFF
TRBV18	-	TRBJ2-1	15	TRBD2	TGTGCCAGCTCATGGACTAGCGGGAGGGGCAATGAGCAGTTCTTC	CASSWTSGRGNEQFF
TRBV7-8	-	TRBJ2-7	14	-	TGTGCCAGCAGCCCCCAGACTGGCTCCTACGAGCAGTACTTC	CASSPQTGSYEQYF
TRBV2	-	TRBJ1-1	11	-	TGTGCCAGCAGCCGGAGCACTGAAGCTTTCTTT	CASSRSTEAFF
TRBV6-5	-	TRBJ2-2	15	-	TGTGCCAGCAGTTACAGGAGGAGAAGCACCGGGGAGCTGTTTTTT	CASSYRRRSTGELFF
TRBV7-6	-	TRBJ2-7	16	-	TGTGCCAGCAGCCTAGAAGCCAGCGGAATCTCCTACGAGCAGTACTTC	CASSLEASGISYEQYF
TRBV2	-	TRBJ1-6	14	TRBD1	TGTGCCAGCAGTGAGTCAGGGGGCCATTCACCCCTCCACTTT	CASSESGGHSPLHF
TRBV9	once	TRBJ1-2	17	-	TGTGCCAGCAGCGCCCCCGACTGGGGTGTGGATCCCTATGGCTACACCTTC	CASSAPDWGVDPYGYTF
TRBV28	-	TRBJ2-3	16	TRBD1	TGTGCCAGCAGCCAACCGGGACAGGGTAAAACAGATACGCAGTATTTT	CASSQPGQGKTDTQYF
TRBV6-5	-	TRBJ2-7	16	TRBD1	TGTGCCAGCAGTTACTCGGGACAGGGGGCATCCTACGAGCAGTACTTC	CASSYSGQGASYEQYF
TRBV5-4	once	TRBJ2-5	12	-	TGTGCCAGCAAGGACAGAGAAGAGACCCAGTACTTC	CASKDREETQYF
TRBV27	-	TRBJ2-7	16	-	TGTGCCAGCAGCAGACTATCCCCGCGGCAGGCGAGGGAGCAGTACTTC	CASSRLSPRQAREQYF
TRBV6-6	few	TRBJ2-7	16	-	TGTGCCAGCAGCCCTGGGGGGGCAGGGGGCATCTACGAGCAGTACTTC	CASSPGGAGGIYEQYF
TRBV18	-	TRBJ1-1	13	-	TGTGCCAGCTCACCACGTGGGGGGCCCGAAGCTTTCTTT	CASSPRGGPEAFF
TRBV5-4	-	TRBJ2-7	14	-	TGTGCCAGCAGCCTTAGTAGCGGAGCCTACGAGCAGTACTTC	CASSLSSGAYEQYF
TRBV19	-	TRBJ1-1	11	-	TGTGCCGCCCTCGAGCGCACTGAAGCTTTCTTT	CAALERTEAFF
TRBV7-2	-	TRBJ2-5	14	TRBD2	TGTGCCAGCAGCCCCGGGACTAGATTAGAGACCCAGTACTTC	CASSPGTRLETQYF
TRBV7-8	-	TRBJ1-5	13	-	TGTGCCAGCAGCTTAGATCAGGATCAGCCCCAGCATTTT	CASSLDQDQPQHF
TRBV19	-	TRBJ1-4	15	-	TGTGCCAGTAGTGCCCGGGGCGCCCCAAATGAAAAACTGTTTTTT	CASSARGAPNEKLFF
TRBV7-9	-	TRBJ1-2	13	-	TGTGCCAGCAGGCCTACAGGGAACTATGGCTACACCTTC	CASRPTGNYGYTF
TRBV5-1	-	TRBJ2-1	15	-	TGCGCCAGCAGCTTGGAGGGGCCCTTTGGGTATGAGCAGTTCTTC	CASSLEGPFGYEQFF
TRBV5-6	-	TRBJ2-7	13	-	TGTGCCAGCAGCCCGGACACCTCCTACGAGCAGTACTTC	CASSPDTSYEQYF
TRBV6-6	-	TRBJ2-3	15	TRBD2	TGTGCCAGCAGTGACTCTAGCGGGGGTTGGCGGACGCAGTATTTT	CASSDSSGGWRTQYF
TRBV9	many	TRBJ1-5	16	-	TGTGCCAGCAGCGTAGGGGTTCGGGGACGCAATCAGCCCCAGCATTTT	CASSVGVRGRNQPQHF
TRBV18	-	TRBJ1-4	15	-	TGTGCCAGCTCACCACGGGCCCCGGCGGGTGAAAAACTGTTTTTT	CASSPRAPAGEKLFF
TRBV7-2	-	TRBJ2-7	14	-	TGTGCCAGCAGCGGTAGGGGGGGCTACTACGAGCAGTACTTC	CASSGRGGYYEQYF